This TCR beta chain was documented in a study of cytomegalovirus exposure and HLA in healthy donors. Study-level information: The early release's HLA-typed donors yielded 65 million to 85 million unique TCRs.

Germline lookup yields CDR1 GTSNPN and CDR2 SVGIG (reference sequence). The CDR3 length is 13 residues. J gave up 7 bases and V 2 bases, and 7 bases lay outside the gene matches. PCR employed 60 Vbeta and 13 Jbeta primers. Libraries were prepared by immunoSEQ multiplex PCR; TCRdb keeps only in-frame clonotypes and omits some of them. This table has tens of thousands of clones, roughly 79% appearing once. Healthy bone marrow donors made up the donors. The rearrangement links TRBV30 to TRBJ1-1; the match to TRBD1 covers 7 bases. This clonotype was sampled from a woman in her thirties in good health and CMV-seronegative. The sequenced sample was PBMCs. The CDR3 bases are TGTGCCTGGAGTACAGGGGAAAAACTTGAAGCTTTCTTT. Encoded protein: CAWSTGEKLEAFF.